One and the same sample provided the 31 T cell receptor beta chains below, sequenced in a study of blood T cells in healthy people across ages. A J-beta primer mix and a sample-barcoded 5' primer were used in a second PCR of about 7 to 12 cycles. TCRdb re-derived calls from the 5' RACE reads in MiXCR, one entry per CDR3 protein. This sample has 350,000 to 450,000 distinct CDR3 sequences, with over 45% found just once. The sequenced material came from blood. These receptors originate from a man in his sixties in good health.

The V and J genes are TRBV20-1 and TRBJ2-1; 8 bases map to TRBD2. Per germline, CDR1 DFQATT and CDR2 SNEGSKA (reference sequence). Trimming removed 5 bases from V and 2 bases from J; junction bases left unmatched: 5. The CDR3 covers 14 residues. CDR3 loop: CSALSGGAYNEQFF. The CDR3 DNA reads TGCAGTGCTCTAAGCGGGGGAGCCTACAATGAGCAGTTCTTC.

The V call is TRBV7-9, the J call TRBJ1-2; possibly TRBD1 for D (6 bases). V lost 1 base and J lost 4, with 16 bases in between. CDR1 is SEHNR, CDR2 FQNEAQ, per germline (reference sequence). This CDR3 has 16 residues. DNA of the CDR3: TGTGCCAGCAGCTTAGGAGGCAGGGGCGGATCCTATGGCTACACCTTC. Residues: CASSLGGRGGSYGYTF.

The chain is built from TRBV7-2 and TRBJ2-7; D remains ambiguous. The CDR3 runs to 13 residues. Trimming stripped 1 base from V and 7 bases from J, with 11 bases between. The V gene's germline CDR1 is SGHTA and CDR2 FQGNSA. Here the CDR3 DNA reads TGTGCCAGCAGCTTAGGGTTCAACAATGAGCAGTACTTC. Translating it yields CASSLGFNNEQYF.

The V and J genes are TRBV13 and TRBJ2-4; weak D call: TRBD1 (6 bases). Germline values: CDR1 PRHDT, CDR2 FYEKMQ (reference sequence). The length of the CDR3 is 17 residues. Trimming removed 6 bases from V and 0 bases from J, with 18 bases in between. CDR3 loop: CASRGQPFRGAKNIQYF. CDR3 DNA sequence: TGTGCCAGCAGAGGGCAGCCATTCAGGGGAGCCAAAAACATTCAGTACTTC.

There are a few counts of this clonotype. The V and J genes are TRBV7-2 and TRBJ2-7; TRBD1 agrees at 10 bases. This CDR3 is 15 amino acids long. The trim removed 5 bases at V and 2 bases at J, leaving 6 bases unmatched. Per germline, CDR1 SGHTA and CDR2 FQGNSA. In DNA form, the CDR3 reads TGTGCCAGCAGCAGAGGGACAGGGGCGACCTACGAGCAGTACTTC. This codes for CASSRGTGATYEQYF.

The gene calls are TRBV18 and TRBJ2-1; D remains unclear. Germline lookup yields CDR1 KGHSH and CDR2 LQKENI. The ends were cut back, 0 bases at V and 5 bases at J, with 2 bases in the middle. The CDR3 sequence is 12 residues long. Here the CDR3 reads CASSPPDNEQFF. The CDR3 coding sequence is TGTGCCAGCTCACCACCGGACAATGAGCAGTTCTTC.

There are a few counts of this clonotype. This chain joins TRBV2 and TRBJ2-3; D not resolved. The CDR3 is 10 amino acids. V lost 8 bases, J lost 5 bases, and 5 bases lay in between. The germline V gene has CDR1 SNHLY and CDR2 FYNNEI. The CDR3 is CASRRDTQYF. The CDR3 DNA follows: TGTGCCAGCCGCCGAGATACGCAGTATTTT.

The gene calls are TRBV7-2 and TRBJ2-7; no firm D call. Germline V gene data show CDR1 as SGHTA and CDR2 as FQGNSA. The V end was cut by 5 bases, the J end by 9 bases, with 17 bases between. This CDR3 region has 13 residues. The CDR3 is CASSLERVMWQYF. CDR3 coding DNA: TGTGCCAGCAGCCTGGAACGGGTTATGTGGCAGTACTTC.

The chain employs TRBV18 and TRBJ2-7; TRBD2 agrees at 9 bases. Germline V lookup: CDR1 KGHSH, CDR2 LQKENI. The CDR3 is made up of 15 amino acids. V lost 3 bases to trimming and J lost 7 bases; unmatched junction nucleotides: 10. The DNA for the CDR3 is TGTGCCAGCTCACCGGCGCTAGCGGGGTACAATGAGCAGTACTTC. It yields the protein CASSPALAGYNEQYF.

There are many counts of this clonotype. V gene TRBV6-2 or TRBV6-3 combines with J gene TRBJ2-5; TRBD2 matches at 9 bases. CDR1 MNHEY and CDR2 SVGEGT come from the germline V gene. The CDR3 contains 15 residues. After removal of 2 bases from V and 2 bases from J, the junction contained 3 bases not matched to a gene. The CDR3 bases are TGTGCCAGCAGTTACAAGCGGGGGGTACAAGAGACCCAGTACTTC. Protein product: CASSYKRGVQETQYF.

This chain uses TRBV5-1 with TRBJ2-6; D is undetermined. This CDR3 region has 16 residues. Germline CDR1 SGHRS, CDR2 YFSETQ. Trimming removed 0 bases at V and 0 bases at J, with 7 bases between. The DNA for the CDR3 is TGCGCCAGCAGCTTGGTACCAGCCTCTGGGGCCAACGTCCTGACTTTC. It is translated as CASSLVPASGANVLTF.

This clonotype was counted only a few times. V is TRBV5-1 and J is TRBJ2-5; D is possibly TRBD2 (6 bases). Germline CDR1 SGHRS, CDR2 YFSETQ. The length of the CDR3 is 14 residues. Trimming removed 1 base from V and 1 base from J, with 8 bases in between. CDR3 nucleotides: TGCGCCAGCAGCTTGTTCGGGGGCCAAGAGACCCAGTACTTC. As protein: CASSLFGGQETQYF.

This chain joins TRBV20-1 and TRBJ2-1; 8 nucleotides line up with TRBD2. V trimming: 0 bases; J trimming: 2 bases; junction bases outside the gene matches: 15. This CDR3 comprises 19 residues. CDR1 and CDR2 from the germline V gene are DFQATT and SNEGSKA (reference sequence). CDR3 region: CSARDQGGDSGVAYNEQFF. In nucleotides, the CDR3 is TGCAGTGCTAGAGATCAAGGGGGGGATAGCGGGGTCGCCTACAATGAGCAGTTCTTC.

V usage is TRBV2 and J usage is TRBJ2-2; D unclear. CDR1 is SNHLY, CDR2 FYNNEI, per germline. The germline V and J ends were trimmed by 8 bases and 7 bases, with 8 bases remaining between them. This CDR3 is built from 11 residues. CDR3 DNA sequence: TGTGCCAGCGGGTCGTTCGGGGAGCTGTTTTTT. This gives the protein CASGSFGELFF.

The DNA for the CDR3 is TGTGCCAGCAGCTTAGCCAGGGCCCATACAGATACGCAGTATTTT. Encoded protein: CASSLARAHTDTQYF. The chain combines TRBV11-2 with TRBJ2-3; tentative D call: TRBD1 (5 bases). This CDR3 is 15 amino acids long. Germline CDR1 and CDR2: SGHAT and FQNNGV. The V end was cut by 1 base, the J end by 3 bases, with 11 bases between.

The V gene is TRBV5-1, the J gene TRBJ2-5; D may match TRBD1 or TRBD2 (5 bases each). The CDR3 has 14 amino acids. V shed 4 bases and J shed 5 bases, with 15 bases lying between them. Germline loops: CDR1 SGHRS, CDR2 YFSETQ. The CDR3: CASSIRGGRETQYF. The DNA for the CDR3 is TGCGCCAGCAGCATACGTGGGGGACGGGAGACCCAGTACTTC.

The table lists this clonotype with many counts. A much larger clone sits a single nucleotide away, making a read error possible. V is TRBV29-1 and J is TRBJ2-1; 7 bases are shared with TRBD2. The DNA end favors TRBJ2-7, so the J call may be wrong. Germline V gene lookup returns CDR1 SQVTM and CDR2 ANQGSEA. The CDR3 length is 14 residues. CDR3 sequence (DNA): TGCAGCGTCCCAGCGGGGAGCAACTACAATGAGCAGTACTTC. Residues: CSVPAGSNYNEQYF.

Ten or more counts support this clonotype. The J gene is TRBJ2-7, the V gene TRBV6-6; maybe TRBD1 (6 bases). Trimming shortened V by 6 bases and J by 1 base, and 13 bases separated the two germline ends. This CDR3 has 14 amino acids. Germline CDR1 is MNHNY and CDR2 is SVGAGI (reference sequence). This chain's CDR3 is CASSPRTDSYEQYF. The CDR3 nucleotides read TGTGCCAGCAGCCCTCGGACAGATTCCTACGAGCAGTACTTC.

In this sample, this clonotype turned up many times. The rearrangement joins TRBV7-2 to TRBJ2-3; D perhaps matches TRBD2 (5 bases). Per the germline V gene, CDR1 is SGHTA and CDR2 is FQGNSA. There are 14 residues in the CDR3. V lost 6 bases, J lost 5 bases, and 15 bases lay in between. Written as DNA, the CDR3 is TGTGCCAGCAGTCTAGCTGGGAGTGGAGATACGCAGTATTTT. Its protein product is CASSLAGSGDTQYF.

This clonotype was seen a few times. The chain carries TRBV29-1 and TRBJ2-7, with D possibly TRBD1 on 6 matching bases. From germline, CDR1 is SQVTM and CDR2 ANQGSEA. V shed 7 bases and J shed 4 bases, with 14 bases lying between them. The CDR3 loop spans 12 amino acids. The CDR3 reads CSGLLQGYEQYF. DNA for the CDR3: TGCAGCGGCCTACTTCAGGGGTACGAGCAGTACTTC.

The chain links TRBV20-1 to TRBJ2-5; 8 nucleotides match TRBD2. The CDR3 loop spans 16 amino acids. V gave up 5 bases and J gave up 0 bases; unmatched junction bases: 11. Germline V gives CDR1 DFQATT, CDR2 SNEGSKA (reference sequence). The CDR3 protein is CSAPPGGQPYQETQYF. The CDR3 region has the DNA TGCAGTGCTCCCCCGGGGGGGCAACCATACCAAGAGACCCAGTACTTC.

This sequence joins TRBV6-2 or TRBV6-3 and TRBJ2-1; 11 bases are shared with TRBD2. The CDR3 is 15 amino acids. CDR1 MNHEY and CDR2 SVGEGT come from the germline V gene. The ends lost 6 bases at V and 0 bases at J; junction bases unmatched: 1. The CDR3: CASRGLADSYNEQFF. In DNA, the CDR3 is TGTGCCAGCAGGGGACTAGCGGACTCCTACAATGAGCAGTTCTTC.

This clonotype was recorded a few times. This chain uses TRBV11-2 with TRBJ2-1, with TRBD2 matching 7 bases. The V gene's germline CDR1 is SGHAT and CDR2 FQNNGV. Germline trimming cut 5 bases from V and 7 bases from J; bases unmatched to any gene: 23. The CDR3 extends over 19 amino acids. The CDR3 region is CASSTPRGWGGDGGNEQFF. In DNA form, the CDR3 reads TGTGCCAGCAGCACACCCCGGGGCTGGGGGGGAGACGGGGGGAATGAGCAGTTCTTC.

This rearrangement joins TRBV20-1 to TRBJ2-4, with no clear D. V lost 0 bases to trimming and J lost 0 bases, with 15 bases between them. The CDR3 loop spans 17 amino acids. Germline lookup yields CDR1 DFQATT and CDR2 SNEGSKA (reference sequence). The CDR3 DNA reads as TGCAGTGCTAGAGATCTCCCGGACGGATTAGCCAAAAACATTCAGTACTTC. It translates to CSARDLPDGLAKNIQYF.

V gene TRBV3-1 combines with J gene TRBJ1-2; 11 bases map to TRBD1. Trimming cost V 4 bases and J 3 bases; bases outside gene matches: 7. The CDR3 is made up of 16 amino acids. Germline V gene sequence: CDR1 LGHDT, CDR2 YNNKEL (reference sequence). CDR3 amino acids: CASSRPAGQGDYGYTF. CDR3 sequence (DNA): TGTGCCAGCAGCCGACCTGCGGGACAGGGGGACTATGGCTACACCTTC.

This rearrangement joins TRBV5-1 to TRBJ1-1, with a tentative D call TRBD1 (5 bases). Trimming took 4 bases from V and 1 from J, leaving 17 bases between them. CDR1 is SGHRS, CDR2 YFSETQ, per germline. The CDR3 length is 16 residues. The CDR3 reads CASSLRAGTPNTEAFF. The CDR3 nucleotides read TGCGCCAGCAGCCTGCGGGCAGGGACCCCGAACACTGAAGCTTTCTTT. Full variable domain (remainder filled in from reference TRBV5-1 and TRBJ1-1): KAGVTQTPRYLIKTRGQQVTLSCSPISGHRSVSWYQQTPGQGLQFLFEYFSETQRNKGNFPGRFSGRQFSNSRSEMNVSTLELGDSALYLCASSLRAGTPNTEAFFGQGTRLTVV.

This sequence joins TRBV7-2 and TRBJ2-1; TRBD2 matches 7 bases. CDR1 SGHTA and CDR2 FQGNSA come from the germline V gene. The CDR3 totals 16 residues. V was clipped by 0 bases and J by 5 bases; unmatched bases: 7. The CDR3 here is CASSLAASGANNEQFF. The DNA of the CDR3 is TGTGCCAGCAGCTTAGCGGCTAGCGGAGCCAACAATGAGCAGTTCTTC.

This rearrangement joins TRBV6-6 to TRBJ2-7; D uncertain. Gene TRBJ2-5 matches the end of the DNA better, so the J call may be wrong. The CDR3 extends over 15 amino acids. Per the germline V gene, CDR1 is MNHNY and CDR2 is SVGAGI (reference sequence). In nucleotides, the CDR3 is TGTGCCAGCAGCCCCCCCGGACCCACCCCAGAGACCCAGTACTTC. Its translation: CASSPPGPTPETQYF.

V gene TRBV9 combines with J gene TRBJ2-7; 7 bases line up with TRBD2. Germline loops: CDR1 SGDLS, CDR2 YYNGEE. This CDR3 contains 16 residues. Trimming cost V 4 bases and J 0 bases; bases outside gene matches: 10. CDR3 bases: TGTGCCAGCAGCTCCGGTGGTAGCGGGCCCTCCTACGAGCAGTACTTC. This encodes CASSSGGSGPSYEQYF.

Here the CDR3 DNA reads TGTGCCAGCAGTTTCTCGGCGGGGGGGAGGGAGACCCAGTACTTC. Encoded protein: CASSFSAGGRETQYF. This chain connects TRBV28 to TRBJ2-5, with 9 bases matching TRBD2. J gave up 5 bases and V 3 bases, and 7 bases lay outside the gene matches. The CDR3 extends over 15 amino acids. Per germline, CDR1 MDHEN and CDR2 SYDVKM.

The chain carries TRBV30 and TRBJ2-1; D call uncertain. V was clipped by 1 base and J by 7 bases, with 17 bases between them. Germline V gene data show CDR1 as GTSNPN and CDR2 as SVGIG (reference sequence). CDR3 size: 15 residues. The CDR3 reads CAWSEAGYPWNEQFF. The CDR3 DNA reads TGTGCCTGGAGTGAGGCAGGCTACCCCTGGAATGAGCAGTTCTTC.